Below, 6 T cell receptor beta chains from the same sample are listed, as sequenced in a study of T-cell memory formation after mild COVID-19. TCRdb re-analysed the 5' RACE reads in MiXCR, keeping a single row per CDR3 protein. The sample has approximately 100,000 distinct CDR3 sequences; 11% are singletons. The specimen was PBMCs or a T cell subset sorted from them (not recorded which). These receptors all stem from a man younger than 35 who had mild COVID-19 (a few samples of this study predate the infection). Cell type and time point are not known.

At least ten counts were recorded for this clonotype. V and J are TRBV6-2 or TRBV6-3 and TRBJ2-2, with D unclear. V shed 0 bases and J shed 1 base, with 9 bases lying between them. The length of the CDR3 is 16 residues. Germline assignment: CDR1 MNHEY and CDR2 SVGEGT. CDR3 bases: TGTGCCAGCAGTTACTCTGCGGACGAGAACACCGGGGAGCTGTTTTTT. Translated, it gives CASSYSADENTGELFF.

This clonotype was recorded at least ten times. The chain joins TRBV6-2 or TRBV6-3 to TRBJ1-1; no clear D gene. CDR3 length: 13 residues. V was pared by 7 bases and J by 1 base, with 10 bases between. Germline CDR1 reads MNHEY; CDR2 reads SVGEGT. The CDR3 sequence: CASTNGRNTEAFF. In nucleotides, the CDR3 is TGTGCCAGCACCAACGGGAGGAACACTGAAGCTTTCTTT.

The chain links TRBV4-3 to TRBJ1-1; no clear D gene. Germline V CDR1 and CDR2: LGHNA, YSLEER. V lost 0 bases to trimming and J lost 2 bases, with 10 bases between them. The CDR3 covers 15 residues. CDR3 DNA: TGCGCCAGCAGCCAAGATTCTACAGATAACACTGAAGCTTTCTTT. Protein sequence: CASSQDSTDNTEAFF.

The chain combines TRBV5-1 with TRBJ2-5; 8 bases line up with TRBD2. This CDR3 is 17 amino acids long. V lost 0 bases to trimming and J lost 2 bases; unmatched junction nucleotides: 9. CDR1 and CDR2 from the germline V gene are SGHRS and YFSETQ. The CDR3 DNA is TGCGCCAGCAGCTTGGCCGGTCGCGGGGGGACACAAGAGACCCAGTACTTC. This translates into CASSLAGRGGTQETQYF.

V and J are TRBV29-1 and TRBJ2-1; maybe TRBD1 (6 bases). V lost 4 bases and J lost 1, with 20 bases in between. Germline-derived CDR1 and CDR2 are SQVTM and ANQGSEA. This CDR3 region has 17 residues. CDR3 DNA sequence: TGCAGCGTTGCCGGAGGACAGTTCCGTGCGTCCTACAATGAGCAGTTCTTC. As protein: CSVAGGQFRASYNEQFF.

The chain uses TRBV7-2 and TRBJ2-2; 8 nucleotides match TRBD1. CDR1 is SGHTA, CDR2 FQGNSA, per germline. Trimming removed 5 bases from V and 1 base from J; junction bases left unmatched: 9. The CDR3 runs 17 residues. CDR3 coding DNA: TGTGCCAGCAGCCTAACAACGACAGGGGTGAACACCGGGGAGCTGTTTTTT. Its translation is CASSLTTTGVNTGELFF.